The clone carrying this T cell receptor beta chain was detected a few times. Its antigen is currently unknown. Combining a sample-barcoded 5' primer with a J-beta primer mix, a second PCR ran for about 7 to 11 cycles. MiXCR, applied by TCRdb to the 5' RACE reads, yields one record per CDR3 protein. The data contain around 800,000 distinct CDR3 sequences, roughly 25% of them seen just once; the ten biggest clones take up around 2.9%. The source of the sample is a study of blood T cells in healthy people across ages. Overall study results and limits: Both higher diversity and more naive CD4+ cells marked long-lived donors when set against aged donors.

V lost 6 bases and J 3 bases, leaving 15 bases between the germline ends. This CDR3 has 15 residues. Germline CDR1 reads MNHEY; CDR2 reads SMNVEV (reference sequence). The same sample was also used in a study of T cells of mothers and their children. That report adds: In this cohort, donors were three healthy Caucasian mothers plus their six children. Each mother gave over 9.5 million TCR beta CDR3 reads; each child, approximately 3.3 million.

This sequence joins TRBV27 and TRBJ2-1; a weak D match, TRBD2 (6 bases). The sample consisted of blood. The TCR originated in a boy under 18 in good health. Here the CDR3 reads CASSPLAGYYNEQFF. In DNA form, the CDR3 reads TGTGCCAGCAGCCCCCTCGCGGGGTACTACAATGAGCAGTTCTTC.